The rows below give T cell receptor beta chains drawn from one sample of a study of beta chain features in type 1 diabetes. Here immunoSEQ multiplex PCR was the method, and the copy in TCRdb shows in-frame clones only, minus some. The sample consists of under 300,000 clones, 7% to 9% of them appearing once. Specimen: central memory CD4+ T cells from blood. The receptors shown here come from a woman aged 18-35 years in good health. Both conserved end residues are part of each CDR3. D genes are given only for firm matches. Clone size is not always given. Where it is, it says once, few, many or a class for expanded clones.

V gene	D gene	clone size	J gene	CDR3 protein	CDR3 DNA
TRBV9	-	-	TRBJ2-1	CASSDPGSYNEQFF	TGTGCCAGCAGCGACCCGGGCTCCTACAATGAGCAGTTCTTC
TRBV27	-	-	TRBJ1-5	CASRLSAGLWRNQPQHF	TGTGCCAGCAGGCTATCGGCCGGGTTATGGCGCAATCAGCCCCAGCATTTT
TRBV2	TRBD2	many	TRBJ2-7	CASRTELAGGLGEQYF	TGTGCCAGCAGAACCGAACTAGCGGGAGGGTTAGGCGAGCAGTACTTC
TRBV7-3	-	-	TRBJ2-4	CASSLKGGLLNVSKNIQYF	TGTGCCAGCAGCTTAAAAGGGGGTCTGCTTAACGTGTCCAAAAACATTCAGTACTTC
TRBV18	-	few	TRBJ2-7	CASSAGRLGYEQYF	TGTGCCAGCTCAGCGGGACGGTTAGGGTACGAGCAGTACTTC
TRBV5-4	TRBD1	many	TRBJ1-2	CASSFDRDRVYYGYTF	TGTGCCAGCAGCTTCGACCGGGACAGGGTTTACTATGGCTACACCTTC
TRBV2	-	-	TRBJ1-1	CASSRDQNTEAFF	TGTGCCAGCAGTCGGGACCAGAACACTGAAGCTTTCTTT
TRBV5-1	-	few	TRBJ1-1	CASLESSGNTEAFF	TGCGCCAGCCTTGAGAGCTCCGGGAACACTGAAGCTTTCTTT
TRBV7-2	TRBD1	few	TRBJ2-3	CASSFRSATGAWVDTQYF	TGTGCCAGCAGCTTTAGATCAGCTACAGGGGCCTGGGTAGATACGCAGTATTTT
TRBV19	-	few	TRBJ2-3	CASRQLNSDTQYF	TGTGCCAGTAGGCAGCTTAACTCAGATACGCAGTATTTT
TRBV2	-	-	TRBJ1-2	CASSEVNYGYTF	TGTGCCAGCAGTGAAGTTAACTATGGCTACACCTTC
TRBV21-1	-	many	TRBJ1-5	CASSKEIAGSQPQHF	TGTGCCAGCAGCAAAGAAATCGCGGGGTCTCAGCCCCAGCATTTT
TRBV5-1	-	-	TRBJ1-2	CASSAETPTGFVGF	TGCGCCAGCAGCGCCGAAACCCCCACAGGGTTCGTCGGGTTC
TRBV30	-	-	TRBJ1-1	CAWDPALGEAFF	TGTGCCTGGGACCCCGCCTTGGGAGAAGCTTTCTTT
TRBV9	TRBD1	few	TRBJ1-5	CASSGGTGRNQPQHF	TGTGCCAGCAGCGGGGGGACAGGGAGAAATCAGCCCCAGCATTTT
TRBV2	-	-	TRBJ2-7	CASSEQGSSYEQYF	TGTGCCAGCAGTGAGCAGGGCTCCTCCTACGAGCAGTACTTC
TRBV14	TRBD1	many	TRBJ2-1	CASSQRGDRAINEQFF	TGTGCCAGCAGCCAGAGGGGGGACAGGGCGATTAATGAGCAGTTCTTC
TRBV7-2	TRBD2	-	TRBJ2-5	CASSSFMPGLGETQYF	TGTGCCAGCAGCTCATTCATGCCGGGACTAGGAGAGACCCAGTACTTC
TRBV5-4	TRBD1	-	TRBJ2-7	CASSRPGQGSREQYF	TGTGCCAGCAGCCGACCAGGACAGGGATCGAGGGAGCAGTACTTC
TRBV25-1	-	-	TRBJ2-5	CASSEFLQVETQYF	TGTGCCAGCAGTGAATTCCTTCAGGTGGAGACCCAGTACTTC
TRBV6-6	TRBD1	-	TRBJ1-5	CASRDRGPSNQPQHF	TGTGCCAGCAGGGACAGGGGGCCCAGCAATCAGCCCCAGCATTTT
TRBV5-6	-	-	TRBJ1-5	CASSLWNRVRQPQHF	TGTGCCAGCAGCTTGTGGAACAGGGTGAGACAGCCCCAGCATTTT
TRBV7-2	TRBD2	many	TRBJ2-1	CASSSSGRLYNEQFF	TGTGCCAGCAGCTCTAGCGGGAGGCTCTACAATGAGCAGTTCTTC
TRBV27	TRBD2	-	TRBJ2-1	CASSPKAGVLANEQFF	TGTGCCAGCAGTCCCAAAGCGGGAGTTCTCGCCAATGAGCAGTTCTTC
TRBV30	TRBD1	-	TRBJ1-6	CAWRDLRDSSYNSPLHF	TGTGCCTGGAGAGACCTTCGGGACAGCTCCTATAATTCACCCCTCCACTTT
TRBV10-3	TRBD1	many	TRBJ2-1	CAIHEPGQNRNEQFF	TGTGCCATCCACGAGCCGGGACAGAATCGCAATGAGCAGTTCTTC